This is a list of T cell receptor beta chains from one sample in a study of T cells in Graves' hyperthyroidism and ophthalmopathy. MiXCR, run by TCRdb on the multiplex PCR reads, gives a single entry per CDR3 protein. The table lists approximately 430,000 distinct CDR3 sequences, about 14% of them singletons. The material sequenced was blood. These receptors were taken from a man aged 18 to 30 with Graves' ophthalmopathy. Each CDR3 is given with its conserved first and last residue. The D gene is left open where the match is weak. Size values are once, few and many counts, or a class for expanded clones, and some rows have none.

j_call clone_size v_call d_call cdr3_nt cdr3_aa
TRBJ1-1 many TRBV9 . TGTGCCAGCAGCGGACACGCTGAAGCTTTCTTT CASSGHAEAFF
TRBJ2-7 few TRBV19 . TGTGCCAGTAGTATGGGCTCCTCCTACGAGCAGTACTTC CASSMGSSYEQYF
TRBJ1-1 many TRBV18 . TGTGCCAGCTCACCAATTCGTGACACTGAAGCTTTCTTT CASSPIRDTEAFF
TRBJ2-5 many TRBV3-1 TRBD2 TGTGCCAGCAGCGCACCCCGAGCGGGGTCTGCGGAGACCCAGTACTTC CASSAPRAGSAETQYF
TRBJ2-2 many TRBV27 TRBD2 TGTGCCAGCAGTCCGCGGGGTGAGCGGGGGAACACCGGGGAGCTGTTTTTT CASSPRGERGNTGELFF
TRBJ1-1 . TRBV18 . TGTGCCAGCTACCCCTATCCGGGGAGTTTGGAGGACACTGAAGCTTTCTTT CASYPYPGSLEDTEAFF
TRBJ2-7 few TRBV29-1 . TGCAGCGTTACTGAAAGGGACCGGCAAGGGTACGAGCAGTACTTC CSVTERDRQGYEQYF
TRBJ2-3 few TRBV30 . TGTGCCTGGAGTGTACTAGTAACGTTCGCCACATATAGCACAGATACGCAGTATTTT CAWSVLVTFATYSTDTQYF
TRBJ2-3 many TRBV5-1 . TGTGCCAGCAGTGAAGGGACAGATACGCAGTATTTT CASSEGTDTQYF
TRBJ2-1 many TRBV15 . TGTGCCACCAGCAGACAATTTACTACGGGTGAGCAGTTCTTC CATSRQFTTGEQFF
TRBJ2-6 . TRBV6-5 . TGTTCCAGCAGTTCCCCTCCGGGGACCTCTGGGGCCAACGTCCTGACTTTC CSSSSPPGTSGANVLTF
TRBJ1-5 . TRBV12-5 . TGTGCTAGTGGTTTGAATTTGCTATTAGGGGGTAATCAGCCCCAGCATTTT CASGLNLLLGGNQPQHF
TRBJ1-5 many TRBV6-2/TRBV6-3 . TGTGCCAGCAGTTACGTGAATCCTAGCAATCAGCCCCAGCATTTT CASSYVNPSNQPQHF
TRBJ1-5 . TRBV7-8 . . CASSFYICSARTGNQPQHF
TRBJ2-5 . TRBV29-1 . TGCAGCGTGGGACAAACCCAAGAGACCCAGTACTTC CSVGQTQETQYF
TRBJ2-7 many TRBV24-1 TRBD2 TGTGCCACCAGTGATCCCACCGGGACTAGCGGGAGAATGGCCCTCTACGAGCAGTACTTC CATSDPTGTSGRMALYEQYF